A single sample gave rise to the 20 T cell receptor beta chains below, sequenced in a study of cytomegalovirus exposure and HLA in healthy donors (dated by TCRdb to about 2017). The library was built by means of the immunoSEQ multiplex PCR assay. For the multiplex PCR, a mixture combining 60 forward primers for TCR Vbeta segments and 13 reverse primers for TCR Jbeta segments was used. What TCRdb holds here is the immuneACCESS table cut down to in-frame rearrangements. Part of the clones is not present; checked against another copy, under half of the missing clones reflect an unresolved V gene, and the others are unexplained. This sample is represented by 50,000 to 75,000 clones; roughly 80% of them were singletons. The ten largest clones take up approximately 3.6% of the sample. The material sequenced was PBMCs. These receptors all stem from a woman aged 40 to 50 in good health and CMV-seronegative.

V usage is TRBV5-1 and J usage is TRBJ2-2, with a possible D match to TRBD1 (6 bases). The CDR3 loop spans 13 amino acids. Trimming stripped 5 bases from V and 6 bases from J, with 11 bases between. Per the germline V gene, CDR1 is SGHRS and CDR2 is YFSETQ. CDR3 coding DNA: TGCGCCAGCAGACAGGGTGGGTCCGGGGAGCTGTTTTTT. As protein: CASRQGGSGELFF.

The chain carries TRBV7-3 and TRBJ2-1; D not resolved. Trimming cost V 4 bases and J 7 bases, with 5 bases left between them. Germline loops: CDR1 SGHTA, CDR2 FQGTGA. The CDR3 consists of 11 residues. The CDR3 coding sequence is TGTGCCAGCAGCTCCTCTAATGAGCAGTTCTTC. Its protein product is CASSSSNEQFF.

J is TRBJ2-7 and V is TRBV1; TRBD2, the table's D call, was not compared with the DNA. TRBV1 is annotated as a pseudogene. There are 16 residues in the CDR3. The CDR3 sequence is CTSSLLRGGRSYEQYF. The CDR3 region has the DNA TGCACCAGCAGCCTCCTACGGGGGGGGCGGTCCTACGAGCAGTACTTC.

Here the CDR3 reads CASSGYRGRLEDTQYF. The DNA of the CDR3 is TGTGCCAGCAGTGGGTACAGGGGGCGCTTAGAAGATACGCAGTATTTT. The rearrangement uses TRBV25-1 and TRBJ2-3; 9 nucleotides line up with TRBD1. The germline gives CDR1 MGHDK, CDR2 SYGVNS. This CDR3 is built from 16 residues. J was trimmed by 5 bases and V by 4 bases; bases with no gene match: 10.

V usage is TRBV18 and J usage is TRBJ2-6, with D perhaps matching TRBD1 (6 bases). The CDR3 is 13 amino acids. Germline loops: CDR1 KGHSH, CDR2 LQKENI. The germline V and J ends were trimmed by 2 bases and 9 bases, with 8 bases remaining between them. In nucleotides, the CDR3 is TGTGCCAGCTCACCAAACAGGGACAACGTCCTGACTTTC. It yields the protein CASSPNRDNVLTF.

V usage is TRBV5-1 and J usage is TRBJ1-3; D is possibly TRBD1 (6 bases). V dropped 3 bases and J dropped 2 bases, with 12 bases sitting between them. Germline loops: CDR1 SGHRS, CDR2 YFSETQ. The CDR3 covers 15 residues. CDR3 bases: TGCGCCAGCAGCTCGGACAGATGGACTGGAAACACCATATATTTT. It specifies CASSSDRWTGNTIYF.

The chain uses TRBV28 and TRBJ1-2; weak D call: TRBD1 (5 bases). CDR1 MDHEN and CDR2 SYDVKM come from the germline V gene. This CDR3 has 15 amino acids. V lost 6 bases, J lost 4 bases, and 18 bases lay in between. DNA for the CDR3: TGTGCCAGCAGCCCTCACCAGGGCTCTGCCTATGGCTACACCTTC. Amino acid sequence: CASSPHQGSAYGYTF.

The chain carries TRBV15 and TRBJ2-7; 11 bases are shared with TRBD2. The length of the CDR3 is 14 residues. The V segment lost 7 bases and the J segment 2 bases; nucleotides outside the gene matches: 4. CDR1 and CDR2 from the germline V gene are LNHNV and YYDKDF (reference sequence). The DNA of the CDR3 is TGTGCCACCAAAATACTAGCGGGAGCCTACGAGCAGTACTTC. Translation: CATKILAGAYEQYF.

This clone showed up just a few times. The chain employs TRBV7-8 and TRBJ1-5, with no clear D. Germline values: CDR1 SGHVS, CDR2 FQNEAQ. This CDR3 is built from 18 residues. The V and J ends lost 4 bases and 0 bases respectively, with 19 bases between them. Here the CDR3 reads CASSSKILPLLSNQPQHF. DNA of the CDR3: TGTGCCAGCAGCTCGAAAATACTCCCTCTCCTTAGCAATCAGCCCCAGCATTTT.

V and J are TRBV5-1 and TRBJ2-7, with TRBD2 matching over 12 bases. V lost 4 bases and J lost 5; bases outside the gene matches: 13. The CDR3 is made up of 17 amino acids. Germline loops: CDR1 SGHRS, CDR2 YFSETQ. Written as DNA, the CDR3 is TGCGCCAGCAGCCTGCTAGCGGGAGGGCCCTATTTCCACGAGCAGTACTTC. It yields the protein CASSLLAGGPYFHEQYF.

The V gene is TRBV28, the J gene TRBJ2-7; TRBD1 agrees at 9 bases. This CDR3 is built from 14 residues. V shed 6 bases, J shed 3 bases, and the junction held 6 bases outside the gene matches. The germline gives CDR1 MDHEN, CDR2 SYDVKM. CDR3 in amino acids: CASRGQGGSYEQYF. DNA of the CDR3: TGTGCCAGCAGGGGACAGGGAGGGAGCTACGAGCAGTACTTC. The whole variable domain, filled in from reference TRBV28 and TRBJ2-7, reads DVKVTQSSRYLVKRTGEKVFLECVQDMDHENMFWYRQDPGLGLRLIYFSYDVKMKEKGDIPEGYSVSREKKERFSLILESASTNQTSMYLCASRGQGGSYEQYFGPGTRLTVT.

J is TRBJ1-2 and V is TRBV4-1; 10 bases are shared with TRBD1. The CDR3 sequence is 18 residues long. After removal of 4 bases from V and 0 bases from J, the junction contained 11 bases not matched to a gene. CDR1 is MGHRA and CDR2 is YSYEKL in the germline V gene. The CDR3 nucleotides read TGCGCCAGCAGCCCAAACCTCCGGGACAGGGGTTCTAACTATGGCTACACCTTC. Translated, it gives CASSPNLRDRGSNYGYTF.

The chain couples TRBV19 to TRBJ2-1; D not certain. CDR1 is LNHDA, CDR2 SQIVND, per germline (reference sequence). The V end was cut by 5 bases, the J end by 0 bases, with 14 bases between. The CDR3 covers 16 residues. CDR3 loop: CASSLKRSTSYNEQFF. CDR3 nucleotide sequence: TGTGCCAGTAGTCTTAAGAGGTCCACCTCCTACAATGAGCAGTTCTTC. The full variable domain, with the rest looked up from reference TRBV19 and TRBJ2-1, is DGGITQSPKYLFRKEGQNVTLSCEQNLNHDAMYWYRQDPGQGLRLIYYSQIVNDFQKGDIAEGYSVSREKKESFPLTVTSAQKNPTAFYLCASSLKRSTSYNEQFFGPGTRLTVL.

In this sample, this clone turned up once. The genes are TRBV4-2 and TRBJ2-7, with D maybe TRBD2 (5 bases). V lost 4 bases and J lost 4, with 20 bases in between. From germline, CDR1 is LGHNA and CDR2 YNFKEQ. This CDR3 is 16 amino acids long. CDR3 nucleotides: TGTGCCAGCAGCCCCCTCGGTGGGCTAGCCTATTACGAGCAGTACTTC. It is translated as CASSPLGGLAYYEQYF.

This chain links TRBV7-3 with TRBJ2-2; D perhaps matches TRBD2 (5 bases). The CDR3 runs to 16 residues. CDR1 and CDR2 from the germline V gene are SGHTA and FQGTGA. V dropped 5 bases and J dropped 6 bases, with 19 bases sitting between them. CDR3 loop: CASSPTGGRIAGELFF. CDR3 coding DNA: TGTGCCAGCAGCCCTACCGGCGGGCGGATCGCCGGGGAGCTGTTTTTT.

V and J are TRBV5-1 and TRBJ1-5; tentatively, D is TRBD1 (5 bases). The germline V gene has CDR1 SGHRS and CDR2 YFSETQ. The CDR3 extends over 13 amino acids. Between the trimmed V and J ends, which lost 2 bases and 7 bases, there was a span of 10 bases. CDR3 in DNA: TGCGCCAGCAGCTTTACAGGTACCCAGCCCCAGCATTTT. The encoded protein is CASSFTGTQPQHF.

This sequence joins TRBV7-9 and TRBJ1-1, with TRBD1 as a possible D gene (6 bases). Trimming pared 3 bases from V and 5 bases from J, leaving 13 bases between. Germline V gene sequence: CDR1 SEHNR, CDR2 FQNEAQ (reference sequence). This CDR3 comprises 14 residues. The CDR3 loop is CASSFQGLWTEAFF. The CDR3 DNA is TGTGCCAGCAGCTTTCAGGGGCTGTGGACTGAAGCTTTCTTT.

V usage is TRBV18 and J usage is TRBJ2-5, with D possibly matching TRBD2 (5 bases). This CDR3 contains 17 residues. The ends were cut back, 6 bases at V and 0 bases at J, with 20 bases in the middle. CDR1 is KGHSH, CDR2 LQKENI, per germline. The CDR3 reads CASSPQEEGPYQETQYF. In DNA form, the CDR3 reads TGTGCCAGCTCCCCTCAGGAGGAAGGCCCGTACCAAGAGACCCAGTACTTC.

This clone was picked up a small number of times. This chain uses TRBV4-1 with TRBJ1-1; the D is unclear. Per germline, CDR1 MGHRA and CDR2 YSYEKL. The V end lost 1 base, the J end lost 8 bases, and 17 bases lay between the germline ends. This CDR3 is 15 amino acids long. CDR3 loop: CASSQVSVGRTEAFF. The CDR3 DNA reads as TGCGCCAGCAGCCAAGTTTCGGTGGGGAGGACCGAAGCTTTCTTT.

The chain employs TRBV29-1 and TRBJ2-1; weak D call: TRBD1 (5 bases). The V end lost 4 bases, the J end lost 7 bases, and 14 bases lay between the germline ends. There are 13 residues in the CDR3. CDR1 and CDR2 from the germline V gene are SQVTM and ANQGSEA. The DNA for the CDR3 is TGCAGCGTTGTAAAGGGGAATAGGAATGAGCAGTTCTTC. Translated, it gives CSVVKGNRNEQFF.